The text below deals with one TCR beta chain. Just one base apart from a much larger clone, this may be a read error. The CDR3 ends on some other residue instead of the conserved phenylalanine or tryptophan, so this is likely a read error. Unmatched junction bases numbered 5, after V lost 0 bases and J lost 6 bases. CDR1 is SGHTA, CDR2 FQGNSA, per germline. CDR3 length: 15 residues. The sample belongs to a study of T-cell reconstitution after alpha-beta-depleted transplantation in children. It was with unique molecular identifiers that the TCRbeta library was prepared. Each CDR3 protein is one row after TCRdb ran MiXCR on the PCR reads. The data hold around 600,000 distinct CDR3 sequences, with approximately 15% observed a single time.

This specimen was PBMCs from the stem cell graft donor, taken from the stem cell graft. The chain combines TRBV7-2 with TRBJ2-3, with 8 bases that match TRBD2. The receptor was isolated from a human donor who donated a stem cell graft to a child with acute myeloid leukemia. Here the CDR3 DNA reads TGTGCCAGCAGCTTAGCTCCTGGCGGGGGGGATACGCAGTATTTA. As protein: CASSLAPGGGDTQYL.